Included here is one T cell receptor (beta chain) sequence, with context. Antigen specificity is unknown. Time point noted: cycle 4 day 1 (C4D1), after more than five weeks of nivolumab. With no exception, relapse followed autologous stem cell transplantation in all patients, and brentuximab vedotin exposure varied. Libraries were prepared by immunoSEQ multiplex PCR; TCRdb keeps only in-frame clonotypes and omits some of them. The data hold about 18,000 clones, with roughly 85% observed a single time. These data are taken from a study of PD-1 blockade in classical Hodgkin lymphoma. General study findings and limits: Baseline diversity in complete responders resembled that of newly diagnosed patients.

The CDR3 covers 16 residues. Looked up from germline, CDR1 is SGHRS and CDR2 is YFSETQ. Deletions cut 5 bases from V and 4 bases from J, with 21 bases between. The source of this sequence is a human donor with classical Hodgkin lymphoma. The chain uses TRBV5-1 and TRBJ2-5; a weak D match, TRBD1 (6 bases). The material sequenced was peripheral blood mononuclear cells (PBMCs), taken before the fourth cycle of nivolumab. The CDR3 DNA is TGCGCCAGCAGAGAATCCGGGACAAATGTCATAGAGACCCAGTACTTC. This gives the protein CASRESGTNVIETQYF.